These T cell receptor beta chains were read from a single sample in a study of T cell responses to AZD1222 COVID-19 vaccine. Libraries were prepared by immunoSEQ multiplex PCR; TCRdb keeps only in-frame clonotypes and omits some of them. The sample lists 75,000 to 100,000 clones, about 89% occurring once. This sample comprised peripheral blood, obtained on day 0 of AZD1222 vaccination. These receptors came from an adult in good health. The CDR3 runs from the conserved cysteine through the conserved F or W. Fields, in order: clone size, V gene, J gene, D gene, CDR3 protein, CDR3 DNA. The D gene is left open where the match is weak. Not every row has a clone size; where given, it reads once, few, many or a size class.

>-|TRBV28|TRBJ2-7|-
CASSLRGSISYEQYF
TGTGCCAGCAGTCTGAGGGGGTCGATCAGCTACGAGCAGTACTTC
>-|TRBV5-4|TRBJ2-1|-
CASIDGDNEQFF
TGTGCCAGCATCGACGGAGACAATGAGCAGTTCTTC
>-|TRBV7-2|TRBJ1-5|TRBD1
CASSLGTGVNQPQHF
TGTGCCAGCAGCTTAGGGACAGGGGTCAATCAGCCCCAGCATTTT
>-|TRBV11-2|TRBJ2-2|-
CASSLDPLVGNGELFF
TGTGCCAGCAGCTTAGATCCCCTGGTGGGAAACGGGGAGCTGTTTTTT
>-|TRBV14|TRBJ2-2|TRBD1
CASSQVGTGGSRTPVKLFF
TGTGCCAGCAGCCAAGTAGGGACAGGGGGCTCCCGAACACCGGTCAAGCTGTTTTTT
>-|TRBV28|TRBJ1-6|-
CASSQDGLLGNSPLHF
TGTGCCAGCAGCCAGGACGGCCTCCTGGGTAATTCACCCCTCCACTTT
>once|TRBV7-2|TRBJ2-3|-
CASSSAGASTDTQYF
TGTGCCAGCAGCTCCGCTGGGGCTAGCACAGATACGCAGTATTTT
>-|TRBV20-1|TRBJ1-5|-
CSASDGVQPQHF
TGCAGTGCTAGTGACGGGGTTCAGCCCCAGCATTTT
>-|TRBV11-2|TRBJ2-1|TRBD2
CASSLGITSGGRNEQFF
TGTGCCAGCAGCTTAGGGATAACTAGCGGAGGCCGGAATGAGCAGTTCTTC
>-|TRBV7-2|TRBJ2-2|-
CASSLDPGLNTGELFF
TGTGCCAGCAGCTTAGACCCGGGACTCAACACCGGGGAGCTGTTTTTT
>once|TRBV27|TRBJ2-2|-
CASSLPGGRNTGELFF
TGTGCCAGCAGTCTCCCCGGGGGCCGTAACACCGGGGAGCTGTTTTTT
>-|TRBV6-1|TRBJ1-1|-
CASSEQGNTEAFF
TGTGCCAGCAGTGAGCAGGGGAACACTGAAGCTTTCTTT